A single sample gave rise to the 15 T cell receptor beta chains below, sequenced in a study of radiation and T cells in renal cell carcinoma. Time point noted: blood 2 weeks post-SBRT. The sample's treatment: 15 Gy SBRT to primary tumor, nephrectomy 4 weeks later. Profiling relied on immunoSEQ multiplex PCR, and the TCRdb table lists in-frame clones only, not all of them. In the table there are under 150,000 clones, 81% of which are singletons. The starting material was blood, obtained from a patient whose treatment included radiotherapy and nephrectomy. The receptors stem from an older woman with renal cell carcinoma.

This chain uses TRBV5-1 with TRBJ2-3; possibly TRBD2 for D (7 bases). The CDR3 spans 15 residues. The V gene's germline CDR1 is SGHRS and CDR2 YFSETQ. The V and J ends lost 4 bases and 5 bases respectively, with 17 bases between them. CDR3 amino acids: CASSRGGAQGDTQYF. The CDR3 DNA reads as TGCGCCAGCAGCAGAGGGGGGGCGCAAGGAGATACGCAGTATTTT.

The chain couples TRBV2 to TRBJ2-7, with 12 bases lining up with TRBD2. This CDR3 has 18 residues. CDR1 and CDR2 from the germline V gene are SNHLY and FYNNEI. J lost 5 bases, V lost 3 bases, and 14 bases had no gene match. The CDR3 nucleotides are TGTGCCAGCAGTGATATACTAGCGGGAGGCCCGACTGGGAACGAGCAGTACTTC. This encodes CASSDILAGGPTGNEQYF.

There are a few counts of this clone. The chain has TRBV21-1 and TRBJ2-1; the table's TRBD2 call for D was not verified on the DNA. TRBV21-1 is tagged as a pseudogene. The CDR3 loop spans 16 amino acids. This CDR3 reads CASSDPGGSSYNEQFF. As DNA, the CDR3 is TGTGCCAGCAGCGACCCTGGCGGCAGCTCCTACAATGAGCAGTTCTTC.

The J gene is TRBJ2-7, the V gene TRBV6-1; 9 positions agree with TRBD1. V was pared by 3 bases and J by 6 bases, with 6 bases of the junction left unmatched. The CDR3 is 14 residues long. The germline CDR1 and CDR2 sequences are MNHNS and SASEGT. CDR3: CASSDRQGGGEQYF. As DNA, the CDR3 is TGTGCCAGCAGTGACCGACAGGGGGGGGGCGAGCAGTACTTC.

The count of this clone is one. The chain has TRBV6-1 and TRBJ2-1; D is unclear. Germline V gene lookup returns CDR1 MNHNS and CDR2 SASEGT. Trimming stripped 2 bases from V and 4 bases from J, with 9 bases between. The CDR3 covers 14 residues. Written as DNA, the CDR3 is TGTGCCAGCAGTGAATCCGGCGGATACAATGAGCAGTTCTTC. Its protein product is CASSESGGYNEQFF.

This sequence joins TRBV6-1 and TRBJ2-7; 9 bases fit TRBD1. CDR3 length: 13 amino acids. The ends lost 10 bases at V and 4 bases at J; junction bases unmatched: 8. CDR1 is MNHNS, CDR2 SASEGT, per germline. CDR3 nucleotides: TGTGCCACCTCCGGGACAGGGTGGTACGAGCAGTACTTC. Translation: CATSGTGWYEQYF.

The chain employs TRBV11-2 and TRBJ2-5, with 15 bases identical to TRBD2. Germline V gives CDR1 SGHAT, CDR2 FQNNGV. The CDR3 has 15 amino acids. V lost 3 bases, J lost 5 bases, and 1 base stayed unmatched. The chain's CDR3 is CASSFGTSGGETQYF. The CDR3 coding sequence is TGTGCCAGCAGCTTTGGGACTAGCGGGGGGGAGACCCAGTACTTC.

The gene calls are TRBV7-6 and TRBJ2-6, with D hard to call. Trimming shortened V by 5 bases and J by 4 bases, and 12 bases separated the two germline ends. The CDR3 has 15 amino acids. Germline CDR1 and CDR2: SGHVS and FNYEAQ. DNA for the CDR3: TGTGCCAGCAGCCAGGCCTCCGCGGGGGCCAACGTCCTGACTTTC. It yields the protein CASSQASAGANVLTF.

The V call is TRBV6-5, the J call TRBJ1-3, with TRBD1 matching over 7 bases. Germline CDR1 MNHEY, CDR2 SVGAGI. This CDR3 has 15 amino acids. With V trimmed by 6 bases and J by 2 bases, 7 bases remained unmatched. The CDR3 spells CASRVTDRAGNTIYF. The CDR3 nucleotides are TGTGCCAGCAGGGTTACCGACAGGGCTGGAAACACCATATATTTT.

The genes are TRBV7-9 and TRBJ2-3; TRBD1 might be the D (6 bases). Germline V gene sequence: CDR1 SEHNR, CDR2 FQNEAQ (reference sequence). Trimming stripped 5 bases from V and 3 bases from J, with 18 bases between. This CDR3 comprises 16 residues. The CDR3 nucleotides are TGTGCCAGCAGCCCGGCGAGGGGGTCAATGACAGATACGCAGTATTTT. Protein product: CASSPARGSMTDTQYF.

V gene TRBV7-2 combines with J gene TRBJ2-3, with D maybe TRBD2 (5 bases). This CDR3 has 15 residues. V lost 5 bases and J 4 bases, leaving 16 bases between the germline ends. CDR1 is SGHTA, CDR2 FQGNSA, per germline. The CDR3 coding sequence is TGTGCCAGCAGCCCTCAATCGGCTAGCTCAGATACGCAGTATTTT. This codes for CASSPQSASSDTQYF.

V and J are TRBV19 and TRBJ1-1; no firm D call. V dropped 5 bases and J dropped 1 base, with 11 bases sitting between them. The length of the CDR3 is 14 residues. CDR1 is LNHDA and CDR2 is SQIVND in the germline V gene (reference sequence). CDR3 nucleotides: TGTGCCAGTAGTTTCGCGGATCCGAACACTGAAGCTTTCTTT. The encoded protein is CASSFADPNTEAFF.

This clone was detected once. The rearrangement joins TRBV18 to TRBJ2-5; D not certain. Germline values: CDR1 KGHSH, CDR2 LQKENI. The CDR3 loop spans 13 amino acids. The ends were cut back, 3 bases at V and 0 bases at J, with 5 bases in the middle. CDR3 sequence: CASSPRHQETQYF. In DNA form, the CDR3 reads TGTGCCAGCTCACCGCGCCACCAAGAGACCCAGTACTTC.

V gene TRBV28 combines with J gene TRBJ2-7; 10 nucleotides align to TRBD2. The V and J ends lost 8 bases and 5 bases, in that order; junction bases with no gene match: 3. Germline lookup yields CDR1 MDHEN and CDR2 SYDVKM. The CDR3 runs to 12 residues. The CDR3 DNA reads as TGTGCCAGCCGGGGACTAGCGAACGAGCAGTACTTC. Translation: CASRGLANEQYF.

This clone has a single count. The V gene is TRBV4-3, the J gene TRBJ1-2; TRBD1 aligns across 8 bases. This CDR3 has 15 residues. J gave up 3 bases and V 1 base, and 4 bases lay outside the gene matches. Germline values: CDR1 LGHNA, CDR2 YSLEER. For the CDR3, the DNA is TGCGCCAGCAGCCAAGGTCGACAGGGGTACTATGGCTACACCTTC. This encodes CASSQGRQGYYGYTF.